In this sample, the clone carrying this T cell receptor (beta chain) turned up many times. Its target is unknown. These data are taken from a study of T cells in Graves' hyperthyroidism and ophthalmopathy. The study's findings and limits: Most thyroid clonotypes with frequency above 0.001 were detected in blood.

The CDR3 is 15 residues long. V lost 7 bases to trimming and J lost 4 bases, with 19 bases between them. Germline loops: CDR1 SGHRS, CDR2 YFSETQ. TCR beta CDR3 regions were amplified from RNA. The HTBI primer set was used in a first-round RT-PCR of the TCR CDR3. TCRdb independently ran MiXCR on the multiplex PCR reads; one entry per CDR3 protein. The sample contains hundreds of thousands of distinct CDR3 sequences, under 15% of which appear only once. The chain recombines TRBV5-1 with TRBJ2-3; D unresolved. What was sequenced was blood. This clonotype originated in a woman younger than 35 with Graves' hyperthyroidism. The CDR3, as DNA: TGCGCCAGCTCCCAGACGGACGGACGTTCAGATACGCAGTATTTT. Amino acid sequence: CASSQTDGRSDTQYF.